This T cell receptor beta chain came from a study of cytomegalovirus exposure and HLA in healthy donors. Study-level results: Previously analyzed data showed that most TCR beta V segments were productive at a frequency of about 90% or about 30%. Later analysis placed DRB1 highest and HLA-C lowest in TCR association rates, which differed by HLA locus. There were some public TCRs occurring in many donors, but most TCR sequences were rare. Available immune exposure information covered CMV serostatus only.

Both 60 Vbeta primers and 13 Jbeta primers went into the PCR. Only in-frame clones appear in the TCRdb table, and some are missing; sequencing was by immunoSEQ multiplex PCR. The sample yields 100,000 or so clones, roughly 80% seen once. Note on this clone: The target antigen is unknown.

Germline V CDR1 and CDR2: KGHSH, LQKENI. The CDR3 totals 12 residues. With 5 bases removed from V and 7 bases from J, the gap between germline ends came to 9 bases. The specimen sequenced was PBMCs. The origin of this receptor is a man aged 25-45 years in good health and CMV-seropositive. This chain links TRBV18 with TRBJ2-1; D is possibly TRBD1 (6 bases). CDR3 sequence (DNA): TGTGCCAGCTCAAACAGGGTAAATGAGCAGTTCTTC. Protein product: CASSNRVNEQFF.